This T cell receptor (beta chain) was observed in a study of early T cells in non-severe SARS-CoV-2 infection. Across the whole study: Chains stayed unpaired after sequencing of bulk RNA from unsorted whole blood.

TCRdb reprocessed the 5' RACE reads via MiXCR and lists one record per CDR3 protein. This repertoire shows approximately 26,000 distinct CDR3 sequences, roughly 5% found once; its top ten account for roughly 2.5%. The length of the CDR3 is 13 residues. V lost 7 bases, J lost 7 bases, and 11 bases stayed unmatched. The V gene's germline CDR1 is SQVTM and CDR2 ANQGSEA. By share of the sample, this clonotype is medium-sized (0.01 to 0.1%). This sequence originates from an adult who was a healthcare worker with PCR-confirmed SARS-CoV-2 infection or an uninfected control (not recorded which). This chain uses TRBV29-1 with TRBJ1-1, with 8 bases that match TRBD1. The sample taken for sequencing was whole blood. The CDR3 DNA is TGCAGCGCCCTGGACAGGGCCGAAATTGAAGCTTTCTTT. It translates to CSALDRAEIEAFF.